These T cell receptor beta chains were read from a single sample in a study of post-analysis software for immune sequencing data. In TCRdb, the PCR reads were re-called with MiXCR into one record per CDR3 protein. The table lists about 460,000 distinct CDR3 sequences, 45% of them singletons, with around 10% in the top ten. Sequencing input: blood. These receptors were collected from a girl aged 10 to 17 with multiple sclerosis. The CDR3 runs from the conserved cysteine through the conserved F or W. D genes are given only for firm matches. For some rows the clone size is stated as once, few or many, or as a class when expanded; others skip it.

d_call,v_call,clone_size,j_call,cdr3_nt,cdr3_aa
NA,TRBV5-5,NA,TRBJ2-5,TGTGCCAGCAGCTTGTGGGGACGTGGCCAAGAGACCCAGTACTTC,CASSLWGRGQETQYF
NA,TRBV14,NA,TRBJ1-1,TGTGCCAGCAGCACAACACGGGCAATCCTGGACACTGAAGCTTTCTTT,CASSTTRAILDTEAFF
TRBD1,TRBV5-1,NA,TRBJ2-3,TGCGCCAGCAGCTCAGGGACAGGGCCCACAGATACGCAGTATTTT,CASSSGTGPTDTQYF
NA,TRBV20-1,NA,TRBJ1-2,TGCAGTGCTAGGGCACGACAGAGCTATGGCTACACCTTC,CSARARQSYGYTF
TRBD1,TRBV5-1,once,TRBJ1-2,TGCGCCAGCAGCGTTTTACAGGGGACGGATGGCTACACCTTC,CASSVLQGTDGYTF
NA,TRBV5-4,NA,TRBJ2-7,TGTGCCAGCAGCCCCGAATTTGGAGGGTCTGGCTACGAGCAGTACTTC,CASSPEFGGSGYEQYF
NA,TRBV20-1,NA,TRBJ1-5,TGCAGTGCTAGACGGACAGGCAATCAGCCCCAGCATTTT,CSARRTGNQPQHF
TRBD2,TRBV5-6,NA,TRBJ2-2,TGTGCCAGCAGCCTGGGACTAGCGGGAACCCCTTCCCCCAACACCGGGGAGCTGTTTTTT,CASSLGLAGTPSPNTGELFF
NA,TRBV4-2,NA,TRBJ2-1,TGTGCCAGCAGCCAAGATACTCGGGGCTACAATGAGCAGCTCTTC,CASSQDTRGYNEQLF
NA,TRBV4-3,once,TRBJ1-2,TGCGCCAGCAGCCATTTTACAGGAACCCCCGGGAACTATGGCTACACCTTC,CASSHFTGTPGNYGYTF
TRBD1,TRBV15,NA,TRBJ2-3,TGTGCCACCAGTCCGGGACAGGGAGATACGCAGTATTTT,CATSPGQGDTQYF
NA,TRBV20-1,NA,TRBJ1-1,TGCAGTGCTAGACGACAGGTGAACACTGAAGCTTTCTTT,CSARRQVNTEAFF
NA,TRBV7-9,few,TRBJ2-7,TGTGCCAGCAGCTCAGAACTGGAGCAGTACTTC,CASSSELEQYF
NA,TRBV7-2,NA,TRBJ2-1,TGTGCCAGCAGCTTTTCCGGGACATGGGATGAGCAGTTCTTC,CASSFSGTWDEQFF